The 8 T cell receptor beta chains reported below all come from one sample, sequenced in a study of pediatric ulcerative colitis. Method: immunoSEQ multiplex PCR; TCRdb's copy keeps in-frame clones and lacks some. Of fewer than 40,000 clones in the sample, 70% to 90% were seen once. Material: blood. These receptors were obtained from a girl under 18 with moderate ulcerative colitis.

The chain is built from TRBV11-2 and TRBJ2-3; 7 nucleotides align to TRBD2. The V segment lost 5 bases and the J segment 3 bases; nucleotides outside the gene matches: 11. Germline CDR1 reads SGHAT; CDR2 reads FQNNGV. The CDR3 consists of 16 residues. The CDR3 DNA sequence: TGTGCCAGCAGCCCGGGGAGGGGAGTAGGTACAGATACGCAGTATTTT. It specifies CASSPGRGVGTDTQYF.

In nucleotides, the CDR3 is TGCGCCAGCAGCCAAGGTGCGACAGATGGTAATGAAAAACTGTTTTTT. It codes for CASSQGATDGNEKLFF. The J gene is TRBJ1-4, the V gene TRBV4-1; D might be TRBD1 (5 bases). The CDR3 length is 16 residues. V lost 1 base and J 4 bases, leaving 13 bases between the germline ends. CDR1 and CDR2 from the germline V gene are MGHRA and YSYEKL.

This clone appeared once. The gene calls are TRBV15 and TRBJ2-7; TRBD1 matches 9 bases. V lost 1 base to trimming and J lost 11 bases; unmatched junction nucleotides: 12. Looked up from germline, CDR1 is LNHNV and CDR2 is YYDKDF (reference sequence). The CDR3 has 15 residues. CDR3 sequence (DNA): TGTGCCACCAGCAGAGGGGACGAGGGGCGGGACAGGGAGTACTTC. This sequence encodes CATSRGDEGRDREYF. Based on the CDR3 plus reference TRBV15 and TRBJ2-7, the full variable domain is DAMVIQNPRYQVTQFGKPVTLSCSQTLNHNVMYWYQQKSSQAPKLLFHYYDKDFNNEADTPDNFQSRRPNTSFCFLDIRSPGLGDTAMYLCATSRGDEGRDREYFGPGTRLTVT.

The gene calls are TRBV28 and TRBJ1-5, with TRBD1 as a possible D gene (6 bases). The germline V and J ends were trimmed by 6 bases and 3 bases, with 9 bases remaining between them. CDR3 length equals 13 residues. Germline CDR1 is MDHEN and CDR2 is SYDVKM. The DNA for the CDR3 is TGTGCCAGCAGACAGGGATCCAATCAGCCCCAGCATTTT. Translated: CASRQGSNQPQHF.

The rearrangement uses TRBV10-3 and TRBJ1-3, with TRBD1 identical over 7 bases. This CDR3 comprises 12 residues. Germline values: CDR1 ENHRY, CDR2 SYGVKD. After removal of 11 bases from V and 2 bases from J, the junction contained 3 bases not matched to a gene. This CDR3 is CAGGTAGNTIYF. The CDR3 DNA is TGTGCCGGAGGGACAGCTGGAAACACCATATATTTT.

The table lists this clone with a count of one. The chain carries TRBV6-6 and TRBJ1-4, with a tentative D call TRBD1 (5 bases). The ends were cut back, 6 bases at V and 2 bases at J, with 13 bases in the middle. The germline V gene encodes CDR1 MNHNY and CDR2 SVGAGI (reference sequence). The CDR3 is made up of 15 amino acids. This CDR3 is CASSHPTATNEKLFF. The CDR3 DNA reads TGTGCCAGCAGCCACCCGACAGCTACTAATGAAAAACTGTTTTTT.

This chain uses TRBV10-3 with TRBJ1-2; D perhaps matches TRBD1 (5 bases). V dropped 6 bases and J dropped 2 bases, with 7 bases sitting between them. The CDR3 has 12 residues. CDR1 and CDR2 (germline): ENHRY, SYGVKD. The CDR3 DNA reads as TGTGCCATCAGGGAGGGGAACTATGGCTACACCTTC. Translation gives CAIREGNYGYTF.

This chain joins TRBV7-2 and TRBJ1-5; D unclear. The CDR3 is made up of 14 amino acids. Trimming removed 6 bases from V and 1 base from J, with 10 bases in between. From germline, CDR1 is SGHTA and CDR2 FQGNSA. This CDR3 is CASSTRVSNQPQHF. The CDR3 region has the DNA TGTGCCAGCAGTACAAGGGTGAGCAATCAGCCCCAGCATTTT.